One and the same sample provided the 8 T cell receptor beta chains below, sequenced in a study of blood T cells in healthy people across ages. The second PCR ran about 6 to 11 cycles with a sample-barcoded 5' primer and J-beta primers. TCRdb redid the calling of the 5' RACE reads with MiXCR, one entry per CDR3 protein. The sample shows more than 800,000 distinct CDR3 sequences, under 35% of them seen only once. Material for sequencing was blood. Every receptor here comes from a woman older than 75 in good health.

This clonotype was seen more than once but under ten times. It may be a read error: a sequence one base away is much more abundant. In DNA form, the CDR3 reads TGTGCCAGCAGCCAAGAACCCGCTGGAGGGACCCAGTACTTC. It yields the protein CASSQEPAGGTQYF. The V gene is TRBV3-1, the J gene TRBJ2-5, with D maybe TRBD2 (5 bases). This CDR3 is built from 14 residues. The germline V and J ends were trimmed by 0 bases and 7 bases, with 12 bases remaining between them. Germline CDR1 is LGHDT and CDR2 is YNNKEL (reference sequence).

The rearrangement links TRBV9 to TRBJ1-1, with 7 nucleotides matching TRBD1. V was pared by 3 bases and J by 1 base, with 6 bases of the junction left unmatched. The CDR3 length is 15 residues. Germline CDR1 and CDR2: SGDLS and YYNGEE. CDR3 amino acids: CASSASGTANTEAFF. The DNA for the CDR3 is TGTGCCAGCAGCGCCTCCGGGACAGCGAACACTGAAGCTTTCTTT. The full variable domain, with the rest looked up from reference TRBV9 and TRBJ1-1, is DSGVTQTPKHLITATGQRVTLRCSPRSGDLSVYWYQQSLDQGLQFLIQYYNGEERAKGNILERFSAQQFPDLHSELNLSSLELGDSALYFCASSASGTANTEAFFGQGTRLTVV.

V and J are TRBV7-9 and TRBJ2-4; 7 bases align to TRBD2. The J call may be faulty, since TRBJ2-7 better matches the DNA end. The V gene's germline CDR1 is SEHNR and CDR2 FQNEAQ (reference sequence). This CDR3 comprises 14 residues. CDR3 protein: CASSYGLVSHEQYF. DNA of the CDR3: TGTGCCAGCAGCTACGGACTAGTTAGCCACGAGCAGTACTTC.

This clonotype showed up just a few times. Just one base apart from a much larger clone, this may be a read error. Written as DNA, the CDR3 is TGTGCCAGCAGTTCCCAGGGGACAATCCAAGAGACCCAGTACTTC. Protein sequence: CASSSQGTIQETQYF. This chain uses TRBV28 with TRBJ2-5, with D tentatively TRBD1 (6 bases). The germline V gene has CDR1 MDHEN and CDR2 SYDVKM. V was cut by 4 bases and J by 1 base, with 13 bases left in between. The CDR3 is made up of 15 amino acids.

The chain links TRBV6-2 or TRBV6-3 to TRBJ2-3; a possible D gene is TRBD2 (6 bases). The length of the CDR3 is 16 residues. In germline, CDR1 is MNHEY, CDR2 SVGEGT. Between the trimmed V and J ends, which lost 2 bases and 0 bases, there was a span of 12 bases. CDR3 sequence (DNA): TGTGCCAGCAGTTACAGGGTAGCGGCGAGCACAGATACGCAGTATTTT. Its translation is CASSYRVAASTDTQYF.

About this clonotype: Compared with germline, one end of the junction differs, possibly owing to a read error. J is TRBJ2-5 and V is TRBV30; 8 bases agree with TRBD1. The CDR3 spans 15 residues. Germline V gives CDR1 GTSNPN, CDR2 SVGIG (reference sequence). The CDR3 loop is CTWNLPTGVRETQYF. In DNA, the CDR3 is TGTACCTGGAACTTACCGACAGGGGTAAGGGAGACCCAGTACTTC.

This clonotype was observed many times. The rearrangement links TRBV6-2 or TRBV6-3 to TRBJ2-1; D is perhaps TRBD1 or TRBD2 (5 bases each). CDR1 MNHEY and CDR2 SVGEGT come from the germline V gene. The CDR3 length is 15 residues. Trimming took 2 bases from V and 7 from J, leaving 15 bases between them. Written as DNA, the CDR3 is TGTGCCAGCAGTTACACCGGGCAGGGACGGAATGAGCAGTTCTTC. Encoded protein: CASSYTGQGRNEQFF.

This clonotype was seen repeatedly, ten times or more. The genes are TRBV5-1 and TRBJ1-2, with TRBD1 matching 8 bases. CDR3 length: 14 residues. The germline gives CDR1 SGHRS, CDR2 YFSETQ. With V trimmed by 1 base and J by 2 bases, 1 base remained unmatched. CDR3 coding DNA: TGCGCCAGCAGCTTGTCAGGGGGCAACTATGGCTACACCTTC. This codes for CASSLSGGNYGYTF.